The clone carrying this TCR beta chain appeared once. Its antigen is as yet unknown. Use of 60 Vbeta and 13 Jbeta primers characterized the PCR. TCRdb's table, derived via immunoSEQ multiplex PCR, lists solely in-frame clones and lacks some. The top ten clones hold approximately 0.98% of a sample with some 190,000 clones, roughly 90% of them seen once. The CDR3 spans 13 residues. Trimming removed 2 bases from V and 10 bases from J, with 11 bases in between. Germline V gene data show CDR1 as KGHSH and CDR2 as LQKENI. These data originate in a study of cytomegalovirus exposure and HLA in healthy donors. Overall study findings and caveats: Another analysis was done later, and it associated approximately 15,000 TCR beta sequences with HLA alleles at 0.05 false discovery rate. Despite most TCR sequences being rare, some public TCRs occurred in many donors. Listed as cytomegalovirus-associated were over 150 TCR beta chains. According to an earlier analysis, most TCR beta V segments yielded productive rearrangements about 87% or about 30% of the time.

The TCR sequence derives from a boy between 2 and 10 years old in good health and CMV-seronegative. The sample taken for sequencing was PBMCs. J is TRBJ1-4 and V is TRBV18; D possibly corresponds to TRBD1 (6 bases). The CDR3 DNA reads as TGTGCCAGCTCACCAGGCGGGGGCGCAAAACTGTTTTTT. Its protein is CASSPGGGAKLFF.